The present entry profiles one T cell receptor beta chain with its context. Its antigen is unidentified. These data originate in a study of CD8+CD57+ T cells in acquired aplastic anemia. About the research overall: Sorted cells (CD4+ and CD8+) yielded DNA amounts that averaged approximately 3.2 ug.

Study-wide results and caveats: The study found no significant CD8+ Simpson's diversity difference between patients and controls. Patients and controls shared 25 to 30 CD8+ CDR3 sequences, which appeared highly expressed in patients and within their immunodominant clones.

Flow cytometry had shown expanded CD8+CD57+ cells in the patients chosen for sequencing. Receipt of therapy had not occurred in any patient by the time of blood sampling. Genomic DNA templated the TCR beta VDJ and CDR3 profiling. Each CDR3 protein gets one entry after TCRdb re-called the reads with MiXCR. Here the sample spans more than 150,000 distinct CDR3 sequences, around 47% being singletons. CDR1 and CDR2 from the germline V gene are LNHDA and SQIVND (reference sequence). This CDR3 is 17 amino acids long. The V gene lost 6 bases and the J gene lost 1 base, with 18 bases spanning the gap. This clonotype originated in a human donor with aplastic anemia. The gene calls are TRBV19 and TRBJ2-2, with TRBD2 as a possible D gene (7 bases). The sample comprised sorted CD4+, CD8+, or CD8+CD57+ T cells (not recorded which) from PBMCs. The CDR3 sequence is CASSDPAGAQNTGELFF. The CDR3 region has the DNA TGTGCCAGTAGCGACCCCGCGGGGGCCCAGAACACCGGGGAGCTGTTTTTT.